The 22 T cell receptor beta chains below were found in one sample sequenced in a study of identical twins. TCRdb re-derived calls from the 5' RACE reads in MiXCR, one entry per CDR3 protein. This sample yields about 200,000 distinct CDR3 sequences, of which less than 10% are seen a single time; 5.1% belongs to the top ten. The material sequenced was memory (CD45RO+) T cells sorted from blood. These receptors all stem from a woman between 18 and 29 years old in good health.

This clonotype has just a few counts. The rearrangement uses TRBV2 and TRBJ1-5; perhaps TRBD1 as D (5 bases). Trimming removed 8 bases from V and 4 bases from J, with 12 bases in between. CDR1 SNHLY and CDR2 FYNNEI come from the germline V gene. The CDR3 consists of 13 residues. CDR3 residues: CASVQVPNQPQHF. The CDR3 DNA sequence: TGTGCCAGCGTACAGGTGCCTAATCAGCCCCAGCATTTT. The full variable domain, rest sourced from reference TRBV2 and TRBJ1-5, is EPEVTQTPSHQVTQMGQEVILRCVPISNHLYFYWYRQILGQKVEFLVSFYNNEISEKSEIFDDQFSVERPDGSNFTLKIRSTKLEDSAMYFCASVQVPNQPQHFGDGTRLSIL.

This clonotype was observed at least ten times. The chain recombines TRBV2 with TRBJ1-1; D is possibly TRBD1 (6 bases). Germline V gives CDR1 SNHLY, CDR2 FYNNEI. The CDR3 sequence is 13 residues long. V was cut by 7 bases and J by 5 bases, with 14 bases left in between. CDR3 sequence (DNA): TGTGCCAGCACCGAGGGGGGGGAGACTGAAGCTTTCTTT. Its protein is CASTEGGETEAFF.

This clonotype was seen more than once but under ten times. V and J are TRBV5-6 and TRBJ2-1; weak D call: TRBD2 (6 bases). V was pared by 4 bases and J by 0 bases, with 23 bases between. Germline V gene sequence: CDR1 SGHDT, CDR2 YYEEEE. The CDR3 consists of 19 residues. The DNA of the CDR3 is TGTGCCAGCAGCCCCCCAAACAGAGTACGGGAGAGCTCCTACAATGAGCAGTTCTTC. Residues: CASSPPNRVRESSYNEQFF.

This clonotype turned up a few times. The chain recombines TRBV7-8 with TRBJ2-2; TRBD2 is a possible D gene (5 bases). V dropped 6 bases and J dropped 2 bases, with 10 bases sitting between them. This CDR3 comprises 14 residues. CDR1 SGHVS and CDR2 FQNEAQ come from the germline V gene. DNA of the CDR3: TGTGCCAGCAGGGCCGGGGTCAACACCGGGGAGCTGTTTTTT. Its translation is CASRAGVNTGELFF.

This chain connects TRBV18 to TRBJ2-3; 7 nucleotides match TRBD1. Germline V gives CDR1 KGHSH, CDR2 LQKENI. The CDR3 is 17 residues long. V was pared by 2 bases and J by 1 base, with 9 bases of the junction left unmatched. CDR3 loop: CASSPRRQGGGTDTQYF. The DNA for the CDR3 is TGTGCCAGCTCACCAAGACGACAGGGTGGTGGCACAGATACGCAGTATTTT.

This clonotype appeared a few times. CDR3 DNA sequence: TGCGCCAGCACCCCCAGCGGGGGGGCAAGAGGGACGCAGTATTTT. This gives the protein CASTPSGGARGTQYF. The V call is TRBV5-1, the J call TRBJ2-3; 10 nucleotides line up with TRBD2. Germline assignment: CDR1 SGHRS and CDR2 YFSETQ. V was pared by 6 bases and J by 9 bases, with 13 bases of the junction left unmatched. The CDR3 loop spans 15 amino acids.

This clonotype was detected ten times or more. The genes are TRBV20-1 and TRBJ1-1; 7 bases match TRBD1. Germline V gene sequence: CDR1 DFQATT, CDR2 SNEGSKA (reference sequence). The junction had 11 bases not matched to a gene; V was cut back by 5 bases and J by 5 bases. The CDR3 totals 14 residues. DNA for the CDR3: TGCAGTGCTGTTTCACCGGGACAGAGGACTGAAGCTTTCTTT. Amino acid sequence: CSAVSPGQRTEAFF.

This CDR3 is CASSQSLREGKDTQYF. The CDR3 nucleotides are TGCGCCAGCAGTCAAAGTCTCAGGGAAGGGAAAGATACGCAGTATTTT. The V call is TRBV23-1, the J call TRBJ2-3; weak D call: TRBD1 (5 bases). TRBV23-1 is reported as an ORF; its role is uncertain. The V end was cut by 2 bases, the J end by 5 bases, with 17 bases between. This CDR3 has 16 residues.

V usage is TRBV29-1 and J usage is TRBJ2-7, with 8 bases identical to TRBD2. The CDR3 length is 13 residues. Germline trimming cut 6 bases from V and 0 bases from J; bases unmatched to any gene: 4. The germline V gene encodes CDR1 SQVTM and CDR2 ANQGSEA. The CDR3 bases are TGCAGCGTCACAGCGGGGGACTCCTACGAGCAGTACTTC. Its protein product is CSVTAGDSYEQYF.

In its sample, this clonotype was seen a few times. CDR3: CASSSGPSPSGYTF. DNA for the CDR3: TGTGCCAGCAGCTCGGGACCCTCACCTAGTGGCTACACCTTC. This rearrangement joins TRBV5-6 to TRBJ1-2, with D possibly being TRBD1 (5 bases). This CDR3 comprises 14 residues. Trimming left V 3 bases short and J 7 bases short, with 16 bases between. Germline CDR1 SGHDT, CDR2 YYEEEE.

This clonotype was detected many times. This chain joins TRBV7-9 and TRBJ1-2, with 9 nucleotides matching TRBD1. The V gene's germline CDR1 is SEHNR and CDR2 FQNEAQ (reference sequence). The trim removed 5 bases at V and 4 bases at J, leaving 11 bases unmatched. CDR3 length equals 16 residues. The CDR3 DNA reads TGTGCCAGCAGCCCGCCACAGGGGGCGACGACCTATGGCTACACCTTC. Its protein product is CASSPPQGATTYGYTF.

This clonotype occurred a few times. This chain links TRBV6-5 with TRBJ2-5; D is unresolved. The CDR3 runs 17 residues. The germline gives CDR1 MNHEY, CDR2 SVGAGI. The ends were cut back, 0 bases at V and 3 bases at J, with 17 bases in the middle. The CDR3 DNA reads as TGTGCCAGCAGTTACTCTAGCAGGTTCCGGATTGAAGAGACCCAGTACTTC. This codes for CASSYSSRFRIEETQYF.

The chain employs TRBV20-1 and TRBJ2-5; 13 bases match TRBD2. Germline CDR1 reads DFQATT; CDR2 reads SNEGSKA (reference sequence). The CDR3 is made up of 17 amino acids. V was pared by 0 bases and J by 5 bases, with 9 bases of the junction left unmatched. The chain's CDR3 is CSARDRTSGRVPETQYF. In DNA form, the CDR3 reads TGCAGTGCTAGAGACCGGACTAGCGGGAGAGTACCGGAGACCCAGTACTTC.

This clonotype was seen many times. This sequence joins TRBV20-1 and TRBJ2-1; D is unresolved. The CDR3 covers 12 residues. V lost 3 bases to trimming and J lost 7 bases, with 10 bases between them. Germline CDR1 is DFQATT and CDR2 is SNEGSKA (reference sequence). In nucleotides, the CDR3 is TGCAGTGCTAGCGGCAGGAAGAATGAGCAGTTCTTC. Translating gives CSASGRKNEQFF.

This clonotype was counted a few times. The gene calls are TRBV12-3 or TRBV12-4 and TRBJ1-2, with TRBD1 matching 8 bases. The CDR3 totals 14 residues. V shed 6 bases, J shed 0 bases, and the junction held 3 bases outside the gene matches. This chain's CDR3 is CASRDRDSNYGYTF. The CDR3 DNA follows: TGTGCCAGCAGGGACAGGGACTCTAACTATGGCTACACCTTC.

The sample holds a few counts of this clonotype. The J gene is TRBJ2-7, the V gene TRBV27; D not resolved. Germline CDR1 MNHEY, CDR2 SMNVEV (reference sequence). V gave up 1 base and J gave up 3 bases, with 7 bases separating them. The CDR3 is 13 amino acids. The CDR3 loop is CASSLYLNYEQYF. The CDR3 coding sequence is TGTGCCAGCAGTTTATACCTAAACTACGAGCAGTACTTC.

V gene TRBV10-3 combines with J gene TRBJ2-4; tentatively, D is TRBD1 or TRBD2 (6 bases each). The V and J ends lost 4 bases and 8 bases respectively, with 12 bases between them. The germline V gene has CDR1 ENHRY and CDR2 SYGVKD. The CDR3 is 13 residues long. The CDR3 sequence is CAISAAGEDIQYF. DNA for the CDR3: TGTGCCATCAGTGCGGCAGGGGAGGACATTCAGTACTTC.

The chain carries TRBV7-2 and TRBJ2-2; the D gene is possibly TRBD2 (5 bases). Germline V gene data show CDR1 as SGHTA and CDR2 as FQGNSA. Trimming stripped 4 bases from V and 5 bases from J, with 8 bases between. The CDR3 covers 13 residues. In nucleotides, the CDR3 is TGTGCCAGCAGCTCGAGGGTTACCGGGGAGCTGTTTTTT. It translates to CASSSRVTGELFF.

The chain combines TRBV11-3 with TRBJ1-3; a possible D gene is TRBD1 (5 bases). The CDR3 loop spans 14 amino acids. Germline CDR1 and CDR2: SGHNT and YENEEA. V lost 0 bases to trimming and J lost 7 bases, with 10 bases between them. The DNA for the CDR3 is TGTGCCAGCAGCTTAGATGGGACTCGGAACACCATATATTTT. Residues: CASSLDGTRNTIYF.

This clonotype has ten or more counts. The CDR3 loop is CSATNPTSGIDEQYF. DNA of the CDR3: TGCAGTGCCACCAACCCGACTAGCGGGATTGACGAGCAGTACTTC. The V gene is TRBV20-1, the J gene TRBJ2-7; 11 bases match TRBD2. CDR3 length: 15 residues. Trimming removed 6 bases from V and 5 bases from J; junction bases left unmatched: 12. From germline, CDR1 is DFQATT and CDR2 SNEGSKA (reference sequence).

This clonotype has only a few counts. The chain is built from TRBV6-5 and TRBJ2-7; possible D gene TRBD1, 6 bases. In germline, CDR1 is MNHEY, CDR2 SVGAGI. The ends were cut back, 2 bases at V and 3 bases at J, with 11 bases in the middle. This CDR3 comprises 14 residues. CDR3 DNA: TGTGCCAGCAGTTACCGACAGGCCTACTACGAGCAGTACTTC. It yields the protein CASSYRQAYYEQYF.

This clonotype was observed at least ten times. V gene TRBV18 combines with J gene TRBJ2-5; D not certain. The V end was cut by 2 bases, the J end by 1 base, with 5 bases between. This CDR3 spans 13 amino acids. Germline values: CDR1 KGHSH, CDR2 LQKENI. CDR3 nucleotide sequence: TGTGCCAGCTCACCAAGAGGCCAAGAGACCCAGTACTTC. Protein: CASSPRGQETQYF.